A single sample is the source of the 4 T cell receptor beta chains below, sequenced in a study of blood T cell repertoires in COVID-19. Here immunoSEQ multiplex PCR was the method, and the copy in TCRdb shows in-frame clones only, minus some. The table includes roughly 280,000 clones, roughly 90% detected once. The sequenced sample consisted of peripheral blood. These receptors were taken from a man in his thirties or forties with active or convalescent COVID-19.

V usage is TRBV2 and J usage is TRBJ1-5; D is unclear. The CDR3 has 14 amino acids. The germline V and J ends were trimmed by 6 bases and 2 bases, with 11 bases remaining between them. The germline V gene encodes CDR1 SNHLY and CDR2 FYNNEI. CDR3 bases: TGTGCCAGCAGGGAGAATTTTGGCAATCAGCCCCAGCATTTT. Translating it yields CASRENFGNQPQHF.

This sequence joins TRBV7-9 and TRBJ2-1, with 10 bases identical to TRBD1. From germline, CDR1 is SEHNR and CDR2 FQNEAQ (reference sequence). The junction had 3 bases not matched to a gene; V was cut back by 5 bases and J by 8 bases. This CDR3 has 13 residues. CDR3 in amino acids: CASSPGQGHEQFF. The CDR3 coding sequence is TGTGCCAGCAGCCCGGGACAGGGGCATGAGCAGTTCTTC.

V gene TRBV5-6 combines with J gene TRBJ1-4; a weak D match, TRBD1 (5 bases). The CDR3 runs to 14 residues. The V gene lost 4 bases and the J gene lost 7 bases, with 14 bases spanning the gap. Germline V lookup: CDR1 SGHDT, CDR2 YYEEEE. CDR3 sequence: CASSRHGGGEKLFF. The CDR3 DNA reads as TGTGCCAGCAGCCGTCACGGGGGTGGTGAAAAACTGTTTTTT.

The chain uses TRBV10-3 and TRBJ1-4; D may be TRBD1 (6 bases). This CDR3 comprises 15 residues. V was trimmed by 3 bases and J by 5 bases, leaving 13 bases between them. Germline lookup yields CDR1 ENHRY and CDR2 SYGVKD. CDR3 DNA sequence: TGTGCCATCAGTGAATCAGACAGGAGGAATGAAAAACTGTTTTTT. Translated, it gives CAISESDRRNEKLFF.